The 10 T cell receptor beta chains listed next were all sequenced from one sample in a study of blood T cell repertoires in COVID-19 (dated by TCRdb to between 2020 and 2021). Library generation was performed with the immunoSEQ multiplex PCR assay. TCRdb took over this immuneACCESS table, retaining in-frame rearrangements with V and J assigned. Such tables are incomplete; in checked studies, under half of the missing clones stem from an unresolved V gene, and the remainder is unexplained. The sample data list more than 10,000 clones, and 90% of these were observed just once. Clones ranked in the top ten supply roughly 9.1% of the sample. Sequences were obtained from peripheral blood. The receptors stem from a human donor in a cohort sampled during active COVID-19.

CDR3 amino acids: CASSYGAASNEKLFF. CDR3 in DNA: TGTGCCAGCAGTTACGGGGCAGCATCTAATGAAAAACTGTTTTTT. The chain joins TRBV6-5 to TRBJ1-4; maybe TRBD1 (5 bases). V was pared by 2 bases and J by 3 bases, with 10 bases between. Germline values: CDR1 MNHEY, CDR2 SVGAGI. This CDR3 region has 15 residues.

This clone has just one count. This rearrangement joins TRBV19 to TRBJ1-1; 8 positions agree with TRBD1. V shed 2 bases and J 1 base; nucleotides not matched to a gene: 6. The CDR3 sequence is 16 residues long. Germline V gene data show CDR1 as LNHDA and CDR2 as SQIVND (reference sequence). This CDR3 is CASSIRGTGENTEAFF. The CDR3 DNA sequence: TGTGCCAGTAGTATAAGGGGGACAGGCGAGAACACTGAAGCTTTCTTT.

The CDR3 DNA sequence: TGTGCCTGGAGTGAGGGACAGGGAAGGGGTCAGCCCCAGCATTTT. It encodes CAWSEGQGRGQPQHF. The rearrangement uses TRBV30 and TRBJ1-5; 9 nucleotides line up with TRBD1. CDR3 size: 15 residues. J gave up 6 bases and V 1 base, and 7 bases lay outside the gene matches. The germline gives CDR1 GTSNPN, CDR2 SVGIG (reference sequence).

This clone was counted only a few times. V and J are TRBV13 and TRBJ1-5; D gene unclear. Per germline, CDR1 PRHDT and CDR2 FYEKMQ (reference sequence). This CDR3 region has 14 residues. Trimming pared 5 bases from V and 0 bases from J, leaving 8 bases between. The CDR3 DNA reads TGTGCCAGCAGCCAATCCTATAGCAATCAGCCCCAGCATTTT. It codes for CASSQSYSNQPQHF.

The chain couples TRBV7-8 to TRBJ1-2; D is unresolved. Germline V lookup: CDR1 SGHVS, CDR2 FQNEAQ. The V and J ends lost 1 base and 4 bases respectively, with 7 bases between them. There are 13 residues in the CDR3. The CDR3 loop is CASSLVDSYGYTF. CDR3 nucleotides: TGTGCCAGCAGCTTAGTGGACTCCTATGGCTACACCTTC. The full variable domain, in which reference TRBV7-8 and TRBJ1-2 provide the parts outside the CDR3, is GAGVSQSPRYKVAKRGQDVALRCDPISGHVSLFWYQQALGQGPEFLTYFQNEAQLDKSGLPSDRFFAERPEGSVSTLKIQRTQQEDSAVYLCASSLVDSYGYTFGSGTRLTVV.

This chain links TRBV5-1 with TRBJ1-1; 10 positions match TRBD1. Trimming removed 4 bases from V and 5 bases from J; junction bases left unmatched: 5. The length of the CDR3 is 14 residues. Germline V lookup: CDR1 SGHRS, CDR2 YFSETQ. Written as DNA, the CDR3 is TGCGCCAGCAGCCCCGACAGGGGGCGGACTGAAGCTTTCTTT. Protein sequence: CASSPDRGRTEAFF.

CDR3 sequence reads: CASSLDPGVSYEQYF. The DNA for the CDR3 is TGTGCCAGCAGCTTGGACCCAGGGGTCTCCTACGAGCAGTACTTC. This rearrangement joins TRBV5-4 to TRBJ2-7; possibly TRBD1 for D (6 bases). The CDR3 is made up of 15 amino acids. Germline V gene lookup returns CDR1 SGHNT and CDR2 YYREEE (reference sequence). V lost 0 bases, J lost 0 bases, and 10 bases lay in between.

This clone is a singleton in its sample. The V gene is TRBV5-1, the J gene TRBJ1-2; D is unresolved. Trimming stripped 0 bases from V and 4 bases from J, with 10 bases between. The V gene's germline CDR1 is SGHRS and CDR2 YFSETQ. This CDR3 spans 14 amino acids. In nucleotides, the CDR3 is TGCGCCAGCAGCTTGGGACAAGCCAGCTATGGCTACACCTTC. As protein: CASSLGQASYGYTF.

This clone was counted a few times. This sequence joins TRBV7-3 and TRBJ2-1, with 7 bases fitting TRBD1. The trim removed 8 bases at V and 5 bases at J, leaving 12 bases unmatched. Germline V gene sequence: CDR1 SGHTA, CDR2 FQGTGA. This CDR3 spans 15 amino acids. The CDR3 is CASSLRGRRDNEQFF. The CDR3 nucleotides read TGTGCCAGCTCGCTGAGGGGGCGCAGGGACAATGAGCAGTTCTTC.

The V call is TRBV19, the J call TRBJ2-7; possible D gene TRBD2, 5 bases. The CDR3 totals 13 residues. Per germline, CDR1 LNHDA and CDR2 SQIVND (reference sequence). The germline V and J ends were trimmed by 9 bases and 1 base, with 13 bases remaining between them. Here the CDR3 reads CASRAVGSYEQYF. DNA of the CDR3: TGTGCCAGCAGAGCGGTCGGGTCCTACGAGCAGTACTTC.